These 22 T cell receptor beta chains share one sample of origin, sequenced in a study of cytomegalovirus exposure and HLA in healthy donors. Data came from immunoSEQ multiplex PCR; TCRdb stores just in-frame clones and leaves some out. Of roughly 150,000 clones in the sample, approximately 89% were seen once. The sample comprised PBMCs. The origin of the receptors is a man aged 18-30 years in good health and CMV-seropositive.

This chain connects TRBV19 to TRBJ2-5, with TRBD2 matching 7 bases. Germline V gene sequence: CDR1 LNHDA, CDR2 SQIVND (reference sequence). The V and J ends lost 2 bases and 1 base, in that order; junction bases with no gene match: 7. CDR3 length: 16 residues. The CDR3 loop reads CASSISGGMGQETQYF. In DNA, the CDR3 is TGTGCCAGTAGTATATCGGGGGGAATGGGCCAAGAGACCCAGTACTTC.

This clone is a singleton in its sample. The V call is TRBV19, the J call TRBJ2-2; 8 bases fit TRBD2. The V gene end was trimmed by 6 bases and the J gene end by 1 base; junction bases not matched to a gene: 13. Germline values: CDR1 LNHDA, CDR2 SQIVND (reference sequence). The CDR3 has 18 amino acids. This CDR3 reads CASSPRVLAGWNTGELFF. As DNA, the CDR3 is TGTGCCAGTAGCCCACGTGTTTTAGCGGGATGGAACACCGGGGAGCTGTTTTTT.

The CDR3 sequence is CASSPSALAYSYNEQFF. CDR3 in DNA: TGTGCCAGCAGCCCCTCCGCTTTAGCGTACTCCTACAATGAGCAGTTCTTC. This chain joins TRBV11-1 and TRBJ2-1; D perhaps matches TRBD2 (5 bases). Germline V gene data show CDR1 as SGHAT and CDR2 as FQDESV (reference sequence). Trimming took 5 bases from V and 0 from J, leaving 17 bases between them. The CDR3 extends over 17 amino acids. The full variable domain, its missing parts supplied by reference TRBV11-1 and TRBJ2-1, is EAEVAQSPRYKITEKSQAVAFWCDPISGHATLYWYRQILGQGPELLVQFQDESVVDDSQLPKDRFSAERLKGVDSTLKIQPAELGDSAMYLCASSPSALAYSYNEQFFGPGTRLTVL.

The chain recombines TRBV27 with TRBJ2-7, with TRBD1 matching 10 bases. Germline V gene sequence: CDR1 MNHEY, CDR2 SMNVEV (reference sequence). Trimming cost V 4 bases and J 3 bases; bases outside gene matches: 12. CDR3 length equals 17 residues. The CDR3 spells CASSSPRPGQGSYEQYF. CDR3 sequence (DNA): TGTGCCAGCAGTTCACCTAGACCGGGACAGGGGAGCTACGAGCAGTACTTC.

The chain employs TRBV5-1 and TRBJ2-7; 15 positions match TRBD2. CDR1 is SGHRS and CDR2 is YFSETQ in the germline V gene. The CDR3 sequence is 18 residues long. The V segment lost 2 bases and the J segment 0 bases; nucleotides outside the gene matches: 6. CDR3 loop: CASSLGLAGGGPSYEQYF. In nucleotides, the CDR3 is TGCGCCAGCAGCTTAGGACTAGCGGGAGGGGGGCCCTCCTACGAGCAGTACTTC.

The chain links TRBV7-8 to TRBJ2-7; 14 nucleotides line up with TRBD2. CDR3 size: 16 residues. Germline-derived CDR1 and CDR2 are SGHVS and FQNEAQ. J gave up 2 bases and V 1 base, and 1 base lay outside the gene matches. The DNA of the CDR3 is TGTGCCAGCAGCTTAGGGACTAGCGGGGGGACCTACGAGCAGTACTTC. Its translation: CASSLGTSGGTYEQYF. Complete variable domain (other parts from reference TRBV7-8 and TRBJ2-7): GAGVSQSPRYKVAKRGQDVALRCDPISGHVSLFWYQQALGQGPEFLTYFQNEAQLDKSGLPSDRFFAERPEGSVSTLKIQRTQQEDSAVYLCASSLGTSGGTYEQYFGPGTRLTVT.

This clone has ten or more counts. The chain recombines TRBV19 with TRBJ1-5; 11 bases map to TRBD1. This CDR3 has 15 amino acids. The junction had 7 bases not matched to a gene; V was cut back by 5 bases and J by 7 bases. Germline V gene data show CDR1 as LNHDA and CDR2 as SQIVND (reference sequence). In nucleotides, the CDR3 is TGTGCCAGTAGTTCAGCCGGGACAGGGGGACAGCCCCAGCATTTT. Residues: CASSSAGTGGQPQHF.

The genes are TRBV6-5 and TRBJ1-1, with 8 bases aligning to TRBD1. This CDR3 has 14 amino acids. The J segment lost 1 base and the V segment lost 5 bases, leaving 3 bases of the junction unmatched. The germline V gene has CDR1 MNHEY and CDR2 SVGAGI. CDR3 in DNA: TGTGCCAGCAGTCACAGGGGGAAGAACACTGAAGCTTTCTTT. Translated, it gives CASSHRGKNTEAFF.

The chain has TRBV19 and TRBJ1-4; 7 bases are a match to TRBD1. Losses at the gene ends were 10 bases for V and 5 bases for J; bases not matched to a gene: 10. The germline V gene has CDR1 LNHDA and CDR2 SQIVND (reference sequence). The CDR3 length is 14 residues. For the CDR3, the DNA is TGTGCCACCCGCGATACGGGACAGAATGAAAAACTGTTTTTT. The encoded protein is CATRDTGQNEKLFF.

The CDR3 nucleotides read TGCGCCAGCAGCCAAGTTCCCCCCGGGACTAGCGGGAGGTTTTATGAGCAGTTCTTC. Its protein is CASSQVPPGTSGRFYEQFF. The chain couples TRBV4-1 to TRBJ2-1, with 15 nucleotides matching TRBD2. The J segment lost 8 bases and the V segment lost 1 base, leaving 12 bases of the junction unmatched. The CDR3 contains 19 residues. Germline V gives CDR1 MGHRA, CDR2 YSYEKL.

The chain has TRBV10-3 and TRBJ2-3, with 11 nucleotides matching TRBD2. After removal of 6 bases from V and 0 bases from J, the junction contained 5 bases not matched to a gene. The germline V gene has CDR1 ENHRY and CDR2 SYGVKD. The CDR3 spans 16 residues. CDR3 loop: CAISGTSGTSTDTQYF. The CDR3 coding sequence is TGTGCCATCAGCGGGACTAGCGGAACTAGCACAGATACGCAGTATTTT.

The CDR3 is CASSPRETGRLQGQFF. The CDR3, as DNA: TGTGCCAGCAGTCCCCGGGAGACAGGGAGGTTACAAGGGCAGTTCTTC. V usage is TRBV28 and J usage is TRBJ2-1, with TRBD1 as a possible D gene (7 bases). The CDR3 is made up of 16 amino acids. V was trimmed by 5 bases and J by 12 bases, leaving 26 bases between them. CDR1 MDHEN and CDR2 SYDVKM come from the germline V gene.

The chain employs TRBV11-2 and TRBJ2-7; no reliable D call. V gave up 2 bases and J gave up 3 bases, with 11 bases separating them. CDR3 length equals 14 residues. Per germline, CDR1 SGHAT and CDR2 FQNNGV. DNA of the CDR3: TGTGCCAGCAGCTTACGGAGTTCGCGCTACGAGCAGTACTTC. Its protein product is CASSLRSSRYEQYF.

The chain links TRBV30 to TRBJ1-4; TRBD1 agrees at 7 bases. J lost 10 bases, V lost 0 bases, and 5 bases had no gene match. The CDR3 extends over 13 amino acids. Germline CDR1 and CDR2: GTSNPN and SVGIG (reference sequence). CDR3 amino acids: CAWSVGAGGKLFF. The CDR3 DNA reads TGTGCCTGGAGTGTAGGGGCAGGGGGAAAACTGTTTTTT.

The chain recombines TRBV19 with TRBJ2-1, with 11 positions matching TRBD2. The germline V gene has CDR1 LNHDA and CDR2 SQIVND (reference sequence). The CDR3 totals 15 residues. Germline trimming cut 5 bases from V and 2 bases from J; bases unmatched to any gene: 2. This chain's CDR3 is CASSYSGGAYNEQFF. CDR3 sequence (DNA): TGTGCCAGTAGTTATAGCGGGGGGGCCTACAATGAGCAGTTCTTC. The full variable domain, in which reference TRBV19 and TRBJ2-1 provide the parts outside the CDR3, is DGGITQSPKYLFRKEGQNVTLSCEQNLNHDAMYWYRQDPGQGLRLIYYSQIVNDFQKGDIAEGYSVSREKKESFPLTVTSAQKNPTAFYLCASSYSGGAYNEQFFGPGTRLTVL.

The rearrangement uses TRBV9 and TRBJ2-7, with D tentatively TRBD2 (5 bases). CDR3 size: 15 residues. With 0 bases removed from V and 2 bases from J, the gap between germline ends came to 12 bases. Germline V lookup: CDR1 SGDLS, CDR2 YYNGEE. CDR3 amino acids: CASSVDLATTYEQYF. The CDR3 DNA follows: TGTGCCAGCAGCGTAGATTTAGCGACAACCTACGAGCAGTACTTC.

The rearrangement links TRBV4-1 to TRBJ2-7; D is unresolved. V shed 1 base and J shed 2 bases, with 12 bases lying between them. The CDR3 runs to 15 residues. Per the germline V gene, CDR1 is MGHRA and CDR2 is YSYEKL. The CDR3, as DNA: TGCGCCAGCAGCCAAGGCGCGGAGCATCCCTACGAGCAGTACTTC. Its translation: CASSQGAEHPYEQYF.

The gene calls are TRBV28 and TRBJ1-3; a weak D match, TRBD1 (5 bases). The V end was cut by 4 bases, the J end by 7 bases, with 14 bases between. This CDR3 is 14 amino acids long. In germline, CDR1 is MDHEN, CDR2 SYDVKM. The DNA for the CDR3 is TGTGCCAGCAGTTCCCCGGGGCGGGGCAACACCATATATTTT. Protein product: CASSSPGRGNTIYF.

V and J are TRBV11-2 and TRBJ2-5; tentative D call: TRBD1 (6 bases). The germline V gene encodes CDR1 SGHAT and CDR2 FQNNGV. Trimming shortened V by 2 bases and J by 1 base, and 14 bases separated the two germline ends. This CDR3 is 16 amino acids long. The DNA for the CDR3 is TGTGCCAGCAGCTTAATGGCAGGGGCGGTCCAAGAGACCCAGTACTTC. This gives the protein CASSLMAGAVQETQYF. Complete variable domain (other parts from reference TRBV11-2 and TRBJ2-5): EAGVAQSPRYKIIEKRQSVAFWCNPISGHATLYWYQQILGQGPKLLIQFQNNGVVDDSQLPKDRFSAERLKGVDSTLKIQPAKLEDSAVYLCASSLMAGAVQETQYFGPGTRLLVL.

This sequence joins TRBV19 and TRBJ2-7; 11 nucleotides align to TRBD1. This CDR3 has 16 residues. With 3 bases clipped from V and 0 bases from J, the junction kept 4 bases outside the gene matches. The germline CDR1 and CDR2 sequences are LNHDA and SQIVND (reference sequence). CDR3 region: CASSIQGQGASYEQYF. As DNA, the CDR3 is TGTGCCAGTAGTATCCAAGGACAGGGGGCCTCCTACGAGCAGTACTTC.

The chain joins TRBV27 to TRBJ1-2; TRBD1 might be the D (6 bases). CDR1 MNHEY and CDR2 SMNVEV come from the germline V gene (reference sequence). The CDR3 has 16 amino acids. V gave up 4 bases and J gave up 0 bases, with 15 bases separating them. CDR3 nucleotide sequence: TGTGCCAGCAGTTCAACAGGGAGGGGATCTAACTATGGCTACACCTTC. It yields the protein CASSSTGRGSNYGYTF.

This chain connects TRBV14 to TRBJ2-3; D possibly corresponds to TRBD2 (6 bases). The CDR3 contains 16 residues. V was shortened by 5 bases and J by 0 bases, with 15 bases between the two germline ends. CDR1 SGHDN and CDR2 FVKESK come from the germline V gene. As DNA, the CDR3 is TGTGCCAGCAGCTCTCAAAGCGGGTTCAGCACAGATACGCAGTATTTT. Residues: CASSSQSGFSTDTQYF.